The 28 T cell receptor beta chains below come from one sample, sequenced in a study of blood T cell repertoires in COVID-19. Using immunoSEQ multiplex PCR, the repertoire was profiled, and TCRdb retains in-frame clones only, with some absent. The table lists fewer than 35,000 clones, 91% of them singletons, with under 4.5% in the top ten. The specimen sequenced was peripheral blood. Source of these receptors: a man between 60 and 70 years old with acute or convalescent COVID-19.

The rearrangement links TRBV5-6 to TRBJ1-6; no clear D. Germline CDR1 is SGHDT and CDR2 is YYEEEE. The V end lost 0 bases, the J end lost 5 bases, and 6 bases lay between the germline ends. This CDR3 spans 14 amino acids. The CDR3 DNA reads as TGTGCCAGCAGCTTGGAAAGAGATAATTCACCCCTCCACTTT. This gives the protein CASSLERDNSPLHF. The full variable domain, rest sourced from reference TRBV5-6 and TRBJ1-6, is DAGVTQSPTHLIKTRGQQVTLRCSPKSGHDTVSWYQQALGQGPQFIFQYYEEEERQRGNFPDRFSGHQFPNYSSELNVNALLLGDSALYLCASSLERDNSPLHFGNGTRLTVT.

The J gene is TRBJ1-1, the V gene TRBV5-1; D is unresolved. Germline-derived CDR1 and CDR2 are SGHRS and YFSETQ. CDR3 size: 13 residues. V was pared by 2 bases and J by 0 bases, with 5 bases between. The CDR3 sequence: CASSLSVNTEAFF. In DNA, the CDR3 is TGCGCCAGCAGCTTATCAGTGAACACTGAAGCTTTCTTT.

The DNA for the CDR3 is TGTGCCAGCTCACCACGCTCCGGGACTAGCGGCACCGGGGAGCTGTTTTTT. Translation gives CASSPRSGTSGTGELFF. The genes are TRBV18 and TRBJ2-2, with 11 bases fitting TRBD2. Germline assignment: CDR1 KGHSH and CDR2 LQKENI. The CDR3 has 17 amino acids. V was pared by 1 base and J by 4 bases, with 5 bases of the junction left unmatched.

This clone was seen just once. The chain carries TRBV7-2 and TRBJ2-2; D possibly corresponds to TRBD2 (6 bases). V lost 3 bases and J 3 bases, leaving 14 bases between the germline ends. The CDR3 has 16 amino acids. Germline CDR1 SGHTA, CDR2 FQGNSA. The CDR3 sequence is CASSFSAGGDTGELFF. The DNA for the CDR3 is TGTGCCAGCAGCTTTTCAGCCGGAGGGGACACCGGGGAGCTGTTTTTT.

CDR3 protein: CAISESTGANTEAFF. DNA for the CDR3: TGTGCCATCAGTGAGTCGACAGGGGCGAACACTGAAGCTTTCTTT. This chain uses TRBV10-3 with TRBJ1-1, with 8 bases lining up with TRBD1. Germline-derived CDR1 and CDR2 are ENHRY and SYGVKD. This CDR3 is built from 15 residues. Unmatched junction bases numbered 1, after V lost 0 bases and J lost 1 base.

The rearrangement uses TRBV10-3 and TRBJ2-2; TRBD2 agrees at 7 bases. Germline V gives CDR1 ENHRY, CDR2 SYGVKD. The CDR3 covers 15 residues. V lost 5 bases and J lost 0; bases outside the gene matches: 3. The CDR3 DNA reads TGTGCCATCAGTCCCGGACTAGCGAACACCGGGGAGCTGTTTTTT. This encodes CAISPGLANTGELFF.

CDR3 nucleotides: TGTGCCAGCAGAGGGACACTGAACACTGAAGCTTTCTTT. Translated: CASRGTLNTEAFF. The gene calls are TRBV2 and TRBJ1-1; D possibly corresponds to TRBD1 (6 bases). This CDR3 contains 13 residues. Germline assignment: CDR1 SNHLY and CDR2 FYNNEI. V shed 6 bases and J shed 0 bases, with 8 bases lying between them. Full variable domain (missing parts from reference TRBV2 and TRBJ1-1): EPEVTQTPSHQVTQMGQEVILRCVPISNHLYFYWYRQILGQKVEFLVSFYNNEISEKSEIFDDQFSVERPDGSNFTLKIRSTKLEDSAMYFCASRGTLNTEAFFGQGTRLTVV.

The V gene is TRBV30, the J gene TRBJ1-2, with TRBD1 identical over 7 bases. The germline V gene has CDR1 GTSNPN and CDR2 SVGIG (reference sequence). This CDR3 contains 15 residues. After removal of 2 bases from V and 0 bases from J, the junction contained 6 bases not matched to a gene. CDR3 region: CAWSPDRAANYGYTF. In nucleotides, the CDR3 is TGTGCCTGGAGTCCAGACAGGGCGGCTAACTATGGCTACACCTTC.

V and J are TRBV18 and TRBJ1-5, with D possibly being TRBD1 (6 bases). The germline V gene has CDR1 KGHSH and CDR2 LQKENI. The CDR3 totals 15 residues. V shed 4 bases and J shed 2 bases, with 12 bases lying between them. CDR3 in amino acids: CASSRLQGGNQPQHF. CDR3 bases: TGTGCCAGCTCACGCCTACAGGGTGGCAATCAGCCCCAGCATTTT.

This sequence joins TRBV9 and TRBJ1-2; 7 positions agree with TRBD1. CDR1 is SGDLS, CDR2 YYNGEE, per germline. V lost 2 bases to trimming and J lost 4 bases; unmatched junction nucleotides: 5. This CDR3 contains 14 residues. The CDR3 loop is CASSVRTGPYGYTF. The DNA of the CDR3 is TGTGCCAGCAGCGTTCGGACAGGCCCCTATGGCTACACCTTC.

This chain connects TRBV5-6 to TRBJ1-2; a weak D match, TRBD1 (5 bases). CDR1 is SGHDT and CDR2 is YYEEEE in the germline V gene. Trimming shortened V by 3 bases and J by 0 bases, and 21 bases separated the two germline ends. The CDR3 covers 18 residues. The chain's CDR3 is CASSSEPGLLIPNYGYTF. DNA of the CDR3: TGTGCCAGCAGCTCGGAACCGGGACTCCTTATTCCTAACTATGGCTACACCTTC.

The chain carries TRBV11-3 and TRBJ1-2; a possible D gene is TRBD1 (6 bases). The CDR3 sequence is 14 residues long. Trimming removed 5 bases at V and 1 base at J, with 11 bases between. Germline V gene data show CDR1 as SGHNT and CDR2 as YENEEA. The CDR3 nucleotides are TGTGCCAGCAGCCCGACAGGTCTTAACTATGGCTACACCTTC. It yields the protein CASSPTGLNYGYTF.

The gene calls are TRBV5-1 and TRBJ2-5; maybe TRBD2 (5 bases). There are 13 residues in the CDR3. Between the trimmed V and J ends, which lost 0 bases and 3 bases, there was a span of 6 bases. The germline V gene encodes CDR1 SGHRS and CDR2 YFSETQ. The CDR3 nucleotides are TGCGCCAGCAGCTTGGCGGGGAAAGAGACCCAGTACTTC. Amino acids: CASSLAGKETQYF. Full variable domain (rest looked up from reference TRBV5-1 and TRBJ2-5): KAGVTQTPRYLIKTRGQQVTLSCSPISGHRSVSWYQQTPGQGLQFLFEYFSETQRNKGNFPGRFSGRQFSNSRSEMNVSTLELGDSALYLCASSLAGKETQYFGPGTRLLVL.

The gene calls are TRBV19 and TRBJ1-2; D uncertain. V lost 4 bases, J lost 2 bases, and 5 bases lay in between. The CDR3 spans 12 residues. Germline V gives CDR1 LNHDA, CDR2 SQIVND (reference sequence). The CDR3: CASSNMNYGYTF. DNA of the CDR3: TGTGCCAGTAGTAACATGAACTATGGCTACACCTTC.

This chain links TRBV19 with TRBJ1-3; TRBD1 matches at 7 bases. Looked up from germline, CDR1 is LNHDA and CDR2 is SQIVND (reference sequence). This CDR3 spans 16 amino acids. V trimming: 3 bases; J trimming: 2 bases; junction bases outside the gene matches: 7. The DNA for the CDR3 is TGTGCCAGTAGTATCCGGACAGGAATCACTGGAAACACCATATATTTT. Its protein product is CASSIRTGITGNTIYF.

The DNA of the CDR3 is TGTGCCAGCAGCTTAGTTCACAGTGGCTCCTACGAGCAGTACTTC. Translating it yields CASSLVHSGSYEQYF. V and J are TRBV11-2 and TRBJ2-7; D is unresolved. This CDR3 spans 15 amino acids. Germline CDR1 reads SGHAT; CDR2 reads FQNNGV. V shed 1 base and J shed 0 bases, with 10 bases lying between them.

The J gene is TRBJ1-4, the V gene TRBV25-1; D is perhaps TRBD1 (5 bases). Germline CDR1 and CDR2: MGHDK and SYGVNS. The V end lost 0 bases, the J end lost 8 bases, and 10 bases lay between the germline ends. The CDR3 loop spans 14 amino acids. The CDR3 DNA reads as TGTGCCAGCAGTGAATATGGGGGGGGAGAAAAACTGTTTTTT. Its protein is CASSEYGGGEKLFF.

The chain is built from TRBV5-1 and TRBJ1-2; weak D call: TRBD1 (5 bases). From germline, CDR1 is SGHRS and CDR2 YFSETQ. This CDR3 contains 14 residues. V lost 0 bases and J 8 bases, leaving 14 bases between the germline ends. The DNA of the CDR3 is TGCGCCAGCAGCTTGGGGGGCGCCGCCGGGGGCTACACCTTC. Translating it yields CASSLGGAAGGYTF.

The rearrangement uses TRBV24-1 and TRBJ2-5, with 9 bases that match TRBD1. Unmatched junction bases numbered 4, after V lost 9 bases and J lost 3 bases. The CDR3 loop spans 13 amino acids. Germline CDR1 reads KGHDR; CDR2 reads SFDVKD. The CDR3 sequence is CATGQGSEETQYF. The CDR3 nucleotides read TGTGCCACCGGACAGGGGTCCGAAGAGACCCAGTACTTC.

The genes are TRBV5-1 and TRBJ1-1; 8 bases line up with TRBD1. Trimming removed 4 bases from V and 0 bases from J; junction bases left unmatched: 11. The CDR3 is 17 amino acids. In germline, CDR1 is SGHRS, CDR2 YFSETQ. This CDR3 is CASSQGQVGPLNTEAFF. CDR3 DNA sequence: TGCGCCAGCAGCCAGGGACAGGTCGGGCCCTTGAACACTGAAGCTTTCTTT.

The chain employs TRBV4-1 and TRBJ1-2; possible D gene TRBD1, 6 bases. Germline lookup yields CDR1 MGHRA and CDR2 YSYEKL. This CDR3 comprises 13 residues. V shed 4 bases and J shed 6 bases, with 12 bases lying between them. The CDR3, as DNA: TGCGCCAGCAGCCGAGCAGGGGAACATGGCTACACCTTC. It codes for CASSRAGEHGYTF.

The chain is built from TRBV3-1 (or the pseudogene TRBV3-2) and TRBJ1-2; D is undetermined. In germline, CDR1 is LGHDT, CDR2 YNNKEL (reference sequence). The CDR3 has 12 amino acids. Trimming took 1 base from V and 8 from J, leaving 8 bases between them. The CDR3, as DNA: TGTGCCAGCAGCCAAGTCCGGTCCGGCTACACCTTC. Protein product: CASSQVRSGYTF.

The chain links TRBV19 to TRBJ2-6, with D possibly TRBD2 on 5 matching bases. From germline, CDR1 is LNHDA and CDR2 SQIVND (reference sequence). This CDR3 is 15 amino acids long. V gave up 3 bases and J gave up 1 base, with 7 bases separating them. The CDR3 DNA reads as TGTGCCAGTAGTATGGGCGGGTCTGGGGCCAACGTCCTGACTTTC. Encoded protein: CASSMGGSGANVLTF.

In this sample, this clone turned up a few times. The chain uses TRBV5-1 and TRBJ2-3, with D possibly matching TRBD2 (5 bases). The CDR3 loop spans 16 amino acids. Between the trimmed V and J ends, which lost 0 bases and 5 bases, there was a span of 16 bases. Germline V lookup: CDR1 SGHRS, CDR2 YFSETQ. CDR3 sequence reads: CASSLESRVLVDTQYF. CDR3 DNA sequence: TGCGCCAGCAGCTTGGAATCGCGGGTTTTGGTAGATACGCAGTATTTT.

V is TRBV6-6 and J is TRBJ2-6, with D possibly TRBD1 on 5 matching bases. The V end was cut by 5 bases, the J end by 0 bases, with 17 bases between. CDR3 length: 18 residues. Germline V gene lookup returns CDR1 MNHNY and CDR2 SVGAGI (reference sequence). CDR3 loop: CASSRGGQVNSGANVLTF. The CDR3 DNA reads TGTGCCAGCAGTCGAGGCGGACAAGTAAACTCTGGGGCCAACGTCCTGACTTTC.

V usage is TRBV11-3 and J usage is TRBJ1-4; 8 nucleotides agree with TRBD1. The V segment lost 5 bases and the J segment 7 bases; nucleotides outside the gene matches: 21. There are 19 residues in the CDR3. The V gene's germline CDR1 is SGHNT and CDR2 YENEEA. CDR3 sequence (DNA): TGTGCCAGCAGCCACTCTATCCGGGACAGGACCTTCAGGAGTGAAAAACTGTTTTTT. Translating it yields CASSHSIRDRTFRSEKLFF.

The chain joins TRBV12-3 or TRBV12-4 to TRBJ1-2, with no clear D. This CDR3 region has 13 residues. The V and J ends lost 6 bases and 8 bases respectively, with 16 bases between them. CDR3 DNA: TGTGCCAGCAGCCGAGGACGGAGGGAAGGCTACACCTTC. Its protein product is CASSRGRREGYTF.

The gene calls are TRBV20-1 and TRBJ1-4; 11 positions agree with TRBD1. V lost 3 bases, J lost 3 bases, and 9 bases stayed unmatched. Germline CDR1 is DFQATT and CDR2 is SNEGSKA (reference sequence). This CDR3 is built from 17 residues. The chain's CDR3 is CSASDRTGGVSNEKLFF. The DNA for the CDR3 is TGCAGTGCTAGTGATAGGACAGGGGGCGTCTCTAATGAAAAACTGTTTTTT.